These 29 T cell receptor beta chains share one sample of origin, sequenced in a study of blood T cell repertoires in COVID-19. Assay: immunoSEQ multiplex PCR; the TCRdb copy retains only in-frame clones and omits some. The sample has 50,000 to 70,000 clones; around 90% are singletons. What was sequenced was peripheral blood. Receptors originate from a woman aged 80 or over with active COVID-19.

This clone was found once. The chain carries TRBV4-1 and TRBJ1-4; possible D gene TRBD1, 6 bases. The CDR3 is 16 amino acids. V lost 3 bases and J 4 bases, leaving 15 bases between the germline ends. The V gene's germline CDR1 is MGHRA and CDR2 YSYEKL. The DNA for the CDR3 is TGCGCCAGCAGCCACGATGGGGGACACAGTAATGAAAAACTGTTTTTT. Protein: CASSHDGGHSNEKLFF.

The rearrangement links TRBV19 to TRBJ2-3, with TRBD2 matching over 8 bases. Germline V gene lookup returns CDR1 LNHDA and CDR2 SQIVND (reference sequence). J was trimmed by 6 bases and V by 3 bases; bases with no gene match: 11. The CDR3 consists of 16 residues. The CDR3 here is CASSIGARGGRDTQYF. The CDR3 bases are TGTGCCAGTAGTATCGGTGCACGGGGGGGCCGTGATACGCAGTATTTT.

This rearrangement joins TRBV20-1 to TRBJ1-5; 9 bases fit TRBD1. V gave up 3 bases and J gave up 2 bases; unmatched junction bases: 14. Per the germline V gene, CDR1 is DFQATT and CDR2 is SNEGSKA (reference sequence). The CDR3 contains 18 residues. DNA for the CDR3: TGCAGTGCTAGTATGGGAGACAGGGGGGAGGTTGGCAATCAGCCCCAGCATTTT. Protein product: CSASMGDRGEVGNQPQHF.

V gene TRBV5-1 combines with J gene TRBJ1-1; 9 nucleotides match TRBD1. The germline CDR1 and CDR2 sequences are SGHRS and YFSETQ. V shed 3 bases and J 2 bases; nucleotides not matched to a gene: 8. The CDR3 runs to 16 residues. Here the CDR3 DNA reads TGCGCCAGCAGCTGGACCGGGACAGGGCGAAACACTGAAGCTTTCTTT. Its protein is CASSWTGTGRNTEAFF. The whole variable domain, filled in from reference TRBV5-1 and TRBJ1-1, reads KAGVTQTPRYLIKTRGQQVTLSCSPISGHRSVSWYQQTPGQGLQFLFEYFSETQRNKGNFPGRFSGRQFSNSRSEMNVSTLELGDSALYLCASSWTGTGRNTEAFFGQGTRLTVV.

The chain links TRBV7-2 to TRBJ1-6; D gene uncertain. The CDR3 sequence is 13 residues long. Germline V gene lookup returns CDR1 SGHTA and CDR2 FQGNSA. Trimming pared 6 bases from V and 5 bases from J, leaving 8 bases between. The CDR3 here is CASRLHDNSPLHF. CDR3 sequence (DNA): TGTGCCAGCAGACTACACGATAATTCACCCCTCCACTTT. Together with reference TRBV7-2 and TRBJ1-6, the CDR3 gives the full variable domain: GAGVSQSPSNKVTEKGKDVELRCDPISGHTALYWYRQSLGQGLEFLIYFQGNSAPDKSGLPSDRFSAERTGGSVSTLTIQRTQQEDSAVYLCASRLHDNSPLHFGNGTRLTVT.

The CDR3 region is CASSPNRDRVYEQYF. In nucleotides, the CDR3 is TGTGCCAGCTCACCGAACCGGGACAGGGTCTACGAGCAGTACTTC. The chain uses TRBV18 and TRBJ2-7, with 9 nucleotides matching TRBD1. Germline-derived CDR1 and CDR2 are KGHSH and LQKENI. The CDR3 runs to 15 residues. J was trimmed by 3 bases and V by 3 bases; bases with no gene match: 6.

The chain has TRBV10-2 and TRBJ1-3, with D possibly being TRBD1 (5 bases). Germline CDR1 WSHSY, CDR2 SAAADI. The length of the CDR3 is 20 residues. V lost 2 bases to trimming and J lost 0 bases, with 23 bases between them. The CDR3 sequence is CASSERGGDLSRSSGNTIYF. For the CDR3, the DNA is TGCGCCAGCAGTGAGCGGGGGGGAGATCTAAGTCGGAGCTCTGGAAACACCATATATTTT.

V gene TRBV7-9 combines with J gene TRBJ1-3; TRBD1 agrees at 7 bases. V lost 4 bases and J lost 0; bases outside the gene matches: 6. This CDR3 region has 16 residues. Germline assignment: CDR1 SEHNR and CDR2 FQNEAQ (reference sequence). The CDR3 sequence is CASSSVRDSSGNTIYF. In DNA form, the CDR3 reads TGTGCCAGCAGCTCCGTCCGGGACAGCTCTGGAAACACCATATATTTT.

The chain couples TRBV2 to TRBJ1-2; D call uncertain. Germline V gene data show CDR1 as SNHLY and CDR2 as FYNNEI. Between the trimmed V and J ends, which lost 5 bases and 2 bases, there was a span of 18 bases. This CDR3 region has 16 residues. Here the CDR3 DNA reads TGTGCCAGCAGTCCCTATACCTCGGGGATAAACTATGGCTACACCTTC. Its translation is CASSPYTSGINYGYTF.

V gene TRBV9 combines with J gene TRBJ1-4; TRBD1 matches at 7 bases. This CDR3 spans 15 amino acids. J was trimmed by 6 bases and V by 4 bases; bases with no gene match: 9. Germline CDR1 and CDR2: SGDLS and YYNGEE. Here the CDR3 reads CASSPGTEGYEKLFF. CDR3 in DNA: TGTGCCAGCAGCCCCGGGACAGAGGGTTATGAAAAACTGTTTTTT.

J is TRBJ2-7 and V is TRBV4-1; 7 bases map to TRBD2. Germline V CDR1 and CDR2: MGHRA, YSYEKL. The CDR3 has 15 amino acids. The V gene end was trimmed by 3 bases and the J gene end by 4 bases; junction bases not matched to a gene: 9. This CDR3 reads CASSQGGGRFYEQYV. The DNA of the CDR3 is TGCGCCAGCAGCCAGGGGGGGGGTCGCTTTTACGAGCAGTACGTC.

The rearrangement uses TRBV5-3 and TRBJ1-4; TRBD1 matches 7 bases. TRBV5-3 belongs to the ORF category, with a function that is uncertain. The ends lost 5 bases at V and 0 bases at J; junction bases unmatched: 10. The CDR3 is 17 residues long. CDR3 in DNA: TGTGCCAGAAGACCCGACAGGGAGAGCCCAACTAATGAAAAACTGTTTTTT. This encodes CARRPDRESPTNEKLFF.

In DNA form, the CDR3 reads TGTGCCAGCAGAAACGGACTAGCGGGAAACTATGAGCAGTTCTTC. Translation: CASRNGLAGNYEQFF. V is TRBV27 and J is TRBJ2-1; TRBD2 aligns across 12 bases. V was clipped by 6 bases and J by 8 bases; unmatched bases: 8. CDR3 length: 15 residues. CDR1 and CDR2 (germline): MNHEY, SMNVEV (reference sequence).

J is TRBJ2-3 and V is TRBV4-2; 7 positions match TRBD2. V shed 1 base and J 2 bases; nucleotides not matched to a gene: 9. In germline, CDR1 is LGHNA, CDR2 YNFKEQ. The CDR3 loop spans 17 amino acids. CDR3 coding DNA: TGTGCCAGCAGCCAAGTTGCGTTGCGGGGGATCACAGATACGCAGTATTTT. Translating gives CASSQVALRGITDTQYF.

In DNA, the CDR3 is TGTGCCAGCAGTTCCACCCGCCTCGCAGGGTGGGGCACTGAAGCTTTCTTT. Residues: CASSSTRLAGWGTEAFF. This chain links TRBV27 with TRBJ1-1; TRBD1 is a possible D gene (5 bases). The CDR3 consists of 17 residues. Germline V gene sequence: CDR1 MNHEY, CDR2 SMNVEV (reference sequence). V shed 4 bases and J shed 4 bases, with 22 bases lying between them.

The chain has TRBV13 and TRBJ2-1; tentative D call: TRBD2 (7 bases). This CDR3 has 15 residues. Per the germline V gene, CDR1 is PRHDT and CDR2 is FYEKMQ (reference sequence). V lost 5 bases to trimming and J lost 4 bases, with 15 bases between them. CDR3 loop: CASSQEGGQYNEQFF. CDR3 sequence (DNA): TGTGCCAGCAGCCAAGAGGGGGGGCAGTACAATGAGCAGTTCTTC.

The chain couples TRBV7-2 to TRBJ2-7; 7 bases line up with TRBD1. Germline V CDR1 and CDR2: SGHTA, FQGNSA. V lost 5 bases, J lost 6 bases, and 10 bases stayed unmatched. The CDR3 is 14 residues long. The CDR3 loop is CASSNPTGRIEQYF. CDR3 in DNA: TGTGCCAGCAGCAATCCGACAGGGAGAATCGAGCAGTACTTC.

The V gene is TRBV5-1, the J gene TRBJ2-2, with 12 bases aligning to TRBD1. Germline lookup yields CDR1 SGHRS and CDR2 YFSETQ. The V gene end was trimmed by 4 bases and the J gene end by 8 bases; junction bases not matched to a gene: 9. The CDR3 is made up of 16 amino acids. The chain's CDR3 is CASSTNRDRGLGELFF. Here the CDR3 DNA reads TGCGCCAGCAGCACCAACCGGGACAGGGGGCTTGGGGAGCTGTTTTTT.

The J gene is TRBJ1-1, the V gene TRBV5-4; tentative D call: TRBD1 (5 bases). V dropped 0 bases and J dropped 3 bases, with 9 bases sitting between them. This CDR3 contains 14 residues. CDR1 and CDR2 from the germline V gene are SGHNT and YYREEE (reference sequence). Here the CDR3 DNA reads TGTGCCAGCAGCTTGGCCCGGGGGGACACTGAAGCTTTCTTT. Its translation: CASSLARGDTEAFF.

This clone was counted a few times. The chain has TRBV2 and TRBJ2-1; TRBD1 might be the D (5 bases). Germline-derived CDR1 and CDR2 are SNHLY and FYNNEI. Between the trimmed V and J ends, which lost 11 bases and 10 bases, there was a span of 15 bases. CDR3 length: 11 residues. In DNA, the CDR3 is TGTGCCGGCACTAAACGGACAGAGCAGTTCTTC. Protein sequence: CAGTKRTEQFF. Full variable domain (outside the CDR3, taken from reference TRBV2 and TRBJ2-1): EPEVTQTPSHQVTQMGQEVILRCVPISNHLYFYWYRQILGQKVEFLVSFYNNEISEKSEIFDDQFSVERPDGSNFTLKIRSTKLEDSAMYFCAGTKRTEQFFGPGTRLTVL.

This clone was picked up one time. The V and J genes are TRBV7-8 and TRBJ2-7; perhaps TRBD1 as D (6 bases). Germline V gene lookup returns CDR1 SGHVS and CDR2 FQNEAQ. The ends were cut back, 4 bases at V and 0 bases at J, with 13 bases in the middle. The CDR3 has 15 amino acids. CDR3 sequence: CASSSNRVPSYEQYF. In DNA form, the CDR3 reads TGTGCCAGCAGCTCAAACAGGGTCCCCTCCTACGAGCAGTACTTC.

This clone was observed once. The rearrangement uses TRBV30 and TRBJ1-4; the D is unclear. The V end lost 4 bases, the J end lost 5 bases, and 14 bases lay between the germline ends. There are 14 residues in the CDR3. Germline CDR1 is GTSNPN and CDR2 is SVGIG (reference sequence). CDR3 nucleotides: TGTGCCTGGATAGCAGAGGGCCGGAATGAAAAACTGTTTTTT. Residues: CAWIAEGRNEKLFF. Full variable domain (outside the CDR3, taken from reference TRBV30 and TRBJ1-4): SQTIHQWPATLVQPVGSPLSLECTVEGTSNPNLYWYRQAAGRGLQLLFYSVGIGQISSEVPQNLSASRPQDRQFILSSKKLLLSDSGFYLCAWIAEGRNEKLFFGSGTQLSVL.

This chain joins TRBV7-2 and TRBJ2-5, with D possibly matching TRBD2 (5 bases). The CDR3 has 12 amino acids. From germline, CDR1 is SGHTA and CDR2 FQGNSA. The V end lost 5 bases, the J end lost 2 bases, and 6 bases lay between the germline ends. CDR3 residues: CASSGRQETQYF. The CDR3 bases are TGTGCCAGCAGCGGGAGACAAGAGACCCAGTACTTC.

The chain combines TRBV4-2 with TRBJ2-1, with 14 nucleotides matching TRBD2. The V gene's germline CDR1 is LGHNA and CDR2 YNFKEQ. CDR3 size: 15 residues. V lost 7 bases and J lost 8; bases outside the gene matches: 7. The CDR3: CASTQRTSGGHEQFF. The CDR3 region has the DNA TGTGCCAGCACACAGCGGACTAGCGGGGGGCATGAGCAGTTCTTC.

The chain is built from TRBV7-8 and TRBJ1-1; TRBD1 aligns across 7 bases. CDR3 length: 15 residues. The V gene's germline CDR1 is SGHVS and CDR2 FQNEAQ. V gave up 5 bases and J gave up 1 base; unmatched junction bases: 7. The CDR3 sequence is CASSAPGQANTEAFF. The CDR3 DNA reads TGTGCCAGCAGCGCCCCCGGACAGGCGAACACTGAAGCTTTCTTT.

The V gene is TRBV5-8, the J gene TRBJ1-5; TRBD1 matches at 8 bases. J was trimmed by 7 bases and V by 5 bases; bases with no gene match: 8. This CDR3 region has 14 residues. Germline CDR1 and CDR2: SGHTS and YDEGEE. The chain's CDR3 is CASRQGQGGQPQHF. CDR3 sequence (DNA): TGTGCCAGCAGACAAGGACAGGGTGGCCAGCCCCAGCATTTT.

The rearrangement links TRBV6-1 to TRBJ2-7; 7 bases map to TRBD1. The CDR3 runs to 14 residues. V shed 3 bases and J 3 bases; nucleotides not matched to a gene: 5. Germline V CDR1 and CDR2: MNHNS, SASEGT. CDR3 region: CASSDYRGYYEQYF. The CDR3 region has the DNA TGTGCCAGCAGTGATTACAGGGGATACTACGAGCAGTACTTC.

V gene TRBV28 combines with J gene TRBJ2-5; D unresolved. The CDR3 has 13 amino acids. Germline loops: CDR1 MDHEN, CDR2 SYDVKM. Trimming left V 3 bases short and J 5 bases short, with 10 bases between. The CDR3 DNA reads TGTGCCAGCAGTTTCATCACTGTGGAGACCCAGTACTTC. Its protein product is CASSFITVETQYF.

V gene TRBV5-8 combines with J gene TRBJ1-5; 8 positions agree with TRBD1. Germline assignment: CDR1 SGHTS and CDR2 YDEGEE. The CDR3 consists of 15 residues. V lost 0 bases and J lost 6; bases outside the gene matches: 5. DNA for the CDR3: TGTGCCAGCAGCTTGGGGCAGGGGGCCCCTCAGCCCCAGCATTTT. Encoded protein: CASSLGQGAPQPQHF.